These T cell receptor beta chains were read from a single sample in a study of blood T cells in healthy people across ages. TCRdb independently ran MiXCR on the 5' RACE reads; one entry per CDR3 protein. Found here are hundreds of thousands of distinct CDR3 sequences, roughly 44% of them singletons; the top ten hold approximately 20%. Sample: blood. Receptors were obtained from a man aged 55 to 70 in good health. Both conserved end residues are part of each CDR3. Fields, in order: CDR3 length, clone size, V gene, D gene, J gene, CDR3 DNA, CDR3 protein. The D gene is left open where the match is weak. The size field is filled for only some rows; it gives once, few, many or a size class.

14	few	TRBV20-1	TRBD1	TRBJ2-7	TGCAGTGCTTCCGGTGGGACAGGGAGGTACGAGCAGTACTTC	CSASGGTGRYEQYF
12	few	TRBV10-2	TRBD1	TRBJ2-7	TGCGCCAGCCTCGACAGGGGGTACGAGCAGTACTTC	CASLDRGYEQYF
14	-	TRBV29-1	TRBD1	TRBJ2-3	TGCAGCGTTGATGGACAGGGGAGCACAGATACGCAGTATTTT	CSVDGQGSTDTQYF
11	-	TRBV7-2	-	TRBJ2-1	TGTGCCCGCAGCTTAGTGTGTGAGCAGTTCTTC	CARSLVCEQFF
18	few	TRBV21-1	-	TRBJ2-3	TGTGCCAGCAGCGGAAAGGGAGCAAGCGGGGCTAGCACAGATACGCAGTATTTT	CASSGKGASGASTDTQYF
16	-	TRBV12-3/TRBV12-4	-	TRBJ2-1	TGTGCCAGCAGTCCCTGGGGTAGCGGTTCCTACAATGAGCAGTTCTTC	CASSPWGSGSYNEQFF
14	-	TRBV5-1	-	TRBJ2-7	TGCGCCAGCAGCTTTAACCCCGAGTCCTACGAGCAGTACTTC	CASSFNPESYEQYF
18	-	TRBV12-3/TRBV12-4	TRBD2	TRBJ2-1	TGTGCCAGCAGTCCACTCACTAGCGGGGGGGCCTTGGGCAATGAGCAGTTCTTC	CASSPLTSGGALGNEQFF
15	-	TRBV20-1	TRBD2	TRBJ2-3	TGCAGTGCTGGAGGACTAGCGGGCAAAACAGATACGCAGTATTTT	CSAGGLAGKTDTQYF
14	-	TRBV6-2/TRBV6-3	-	TRBJ1-5	TGTGCCATCCGCCGGGTGGGTAGCAATCAGCCCCAGCATTTT	CAIRRVGSNQPQHF
14	-	TRBV3-1	-	TRBJ2-1	TGTGCCAGCAGCCGCACCTTCCCGCGCGATGAGCAGTTCTTC	CASSRTFPRDEQFF
16	once	TRBV6-2/TRBV6-3	-	TRBJ2-7	TGTGCCAGCAGTTACCCGGGCGGAGGACTCCCTCGGGAGCAGTACTTC	CASSYPGGGLPREQYF
17	-	TRBV12-3/TRBV12-4	TRBD1	TRBJ2-6	TGTGCCAGCAGTCCCTGGACAGGGGGCGTTGGGGCCAACGTCCTGACTTTC	CASSPWTGGVGANVLTF
15	few	TRBV20-1	TRBD1	TRBJ2-7	TGCAGTGCTAGAGACCGGGACAGAGTTACCTACGAGCAGTACTTC	CSARDRDRVTYEQYF
14	-	TRBV30	TRBD1	TRBJ1-2	TGTGCCTGGAGTGTACAAGGACAGGCGGAAGGCTACACCTTC	CAWSVQGQAEGYTF
14	-	TRBV27	TRBD2	TRBJ2-7	TGTGCCAGCAGTCCGGGGACTAGCGGGGGCGAGCAGTACTTC	CASSPGTSGGEQYF
17	few	TRBV12-3/TRBV12-4	-	TRBJ2-3	TGTGCCAGCAGGACCTCCGGGACTCGATTCCCCACAGATACGCAGTATTTT	CASRTSGTRFPTDTQYF
15	many	TRBV7-8	-	TRBJ2-7	TGTGCCAGCAGCCCAGGAAGGCAGGGGACCTACGAGCAGTACTTC	CASSPGRQGTYEQYF
12	few	TRBV11-3	TRBD1	TRBJ1-1	TGTGCCAGCAAACTTACAGGGGAGGGAGCTTTCTTT	CASKLTGEGAFF
18	-	TRBV12-3/TRBV12-4	TRBD2	TRBJ2-3	TGTGCCAGCAGTCCCGGGACTAGCGGGAGGGCCCGCACAGATACGCAGTATTTT	CASSPGTSGRARTDTQYF
16	-	TRBV9	TRBD2	TRBJ2-5	TGTGCCAGCAGCGTAGATGGCGGGGGTGTTTGGGAGACCCAGTACTTC	CASSVDGGGVWETQYF
12	-	TRBV14	-	TRBJ2-7	TGTGCCAGCAGCCGAATCGGGTTCGAGCAGTACTTC	CASSRIGFEQYF
15	-	TRBV19	-	TRBJ2-5	TGTACCAGTAGTCCCATAGGCCGGTACCAAGAGACCCAGTACTTC	CTSSPIGRYQETQYF
13	-	TRBV7-9	TRBD1	TRBJ2-7	TGTGCCAGCACCCCGACGACAGGGAGCGAGCAGTACTTC	CASTPTTGSEQYF
16	few	TRBV5-1	TRBD2	TRBJ2-4	TGCGCCAGCAAGGGGACAGCGGGGGGGCTCGGAAACATTCAGTACTTC	CASKGTAGGLGNIQYF
12	-	TRBV20-1	TRBD1	TRBJ1-2	TGCAGTGCTCGGACAGGGGCAAATGGCTACACCTTC	CSARTGANGYTF
16	-	TRBV3-1	-	TRBJ2-5	TGTGCCAGCAGCCAAGATGAGTACTCGGGGCAAGAGACCCAGTACTTC	CASSQDEYSGQETQYF
16	-	TRBV20-1	TRBD2	TRBJ2-3	TGCAGTGCTAGAGAGGGCAGCGGGGGGTTCACAGATACGCAGTATTTT	CSAREGSGGFTDTQYF
15	-	TRBV10-3	TRBD1	TRBJ2-1	TGTGCCATCAGTGGGGGACAGGGCTACTACAATGAGCAGTTCTTC	CAISGGQGYYNEQFF
15	-	TRBV6-2/TRBV6-3	-	TRBJ1-5	TGTGCCGGCAGTTACTCGAGTGGGAGCAATCAGCCCCAGCATTTT	CAGSYSSGSNQPQHF